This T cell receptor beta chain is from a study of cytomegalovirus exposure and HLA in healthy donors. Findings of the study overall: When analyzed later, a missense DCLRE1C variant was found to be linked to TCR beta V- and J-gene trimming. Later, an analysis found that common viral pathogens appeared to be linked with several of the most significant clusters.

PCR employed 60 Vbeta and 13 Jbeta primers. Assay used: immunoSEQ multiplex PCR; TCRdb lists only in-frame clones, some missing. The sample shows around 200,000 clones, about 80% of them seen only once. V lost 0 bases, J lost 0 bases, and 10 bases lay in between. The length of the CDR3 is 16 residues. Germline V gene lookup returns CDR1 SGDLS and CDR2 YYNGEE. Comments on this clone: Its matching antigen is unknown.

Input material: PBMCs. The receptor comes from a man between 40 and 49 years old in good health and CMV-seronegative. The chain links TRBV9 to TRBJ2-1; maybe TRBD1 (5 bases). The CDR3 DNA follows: TGTGCCAGCAGCGTAGGATACAGGTTCTCCTACAATGAGCAGTTCTTC. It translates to CASSVGYRFSYNEQFF.